This entry concerns a single T cell receptor (beta chain). Its target is not known. This was the immunoSEQ version 4 assay in survey mode. Method: immunoSEQ multiplex PCR; TCRdb's copy keeps in-frame clones and lacks some. The sample carries 35,000 to 40,000 clones, around 90% recorded once. Anti-CD3/anti-CD28 beads served as a nonspecific positive control stimulus. Responding CD4+ T cells were sorted by upregulation of both CD40 ligand and CD69. Adults with HIV-1 started suppressive ART while chronically infected. Before stimulation, PBMCs underwent CD8+ T cell depletion. The record originates from a study of persistence of HIV-infected CD4 T cells. CDR3 length: 14 residues. Germline V gene data show CDR1 as MNHEY and CDR2 as SVGEGT. J was trimmed by 4 bases and V by 5 bases; bases with no gene match: 4. General study results and limits: Compared with CD3/CD28-stimulated cells, CMV- and Gag-responding cells showed lower TCRbeta richness.

The material sequenced was CD4+ T cells sorted from PBMCs after roughly 18-hour stimulation, taken from a patient who received antiretroviral therapy. The receptor's source is an adult man with HIV who was CMV-seropositive. The gene calls are TRBV6-2 or TRBV6-3 and TRBJ2-1; 8 bases agree with TRBD2. The CDR3 DNA is TGTGCCAGCAGTCAAGGACTAGCTTACAATGAGCAGTTCTTC. This encodes CASSQGLAYNEQFF.